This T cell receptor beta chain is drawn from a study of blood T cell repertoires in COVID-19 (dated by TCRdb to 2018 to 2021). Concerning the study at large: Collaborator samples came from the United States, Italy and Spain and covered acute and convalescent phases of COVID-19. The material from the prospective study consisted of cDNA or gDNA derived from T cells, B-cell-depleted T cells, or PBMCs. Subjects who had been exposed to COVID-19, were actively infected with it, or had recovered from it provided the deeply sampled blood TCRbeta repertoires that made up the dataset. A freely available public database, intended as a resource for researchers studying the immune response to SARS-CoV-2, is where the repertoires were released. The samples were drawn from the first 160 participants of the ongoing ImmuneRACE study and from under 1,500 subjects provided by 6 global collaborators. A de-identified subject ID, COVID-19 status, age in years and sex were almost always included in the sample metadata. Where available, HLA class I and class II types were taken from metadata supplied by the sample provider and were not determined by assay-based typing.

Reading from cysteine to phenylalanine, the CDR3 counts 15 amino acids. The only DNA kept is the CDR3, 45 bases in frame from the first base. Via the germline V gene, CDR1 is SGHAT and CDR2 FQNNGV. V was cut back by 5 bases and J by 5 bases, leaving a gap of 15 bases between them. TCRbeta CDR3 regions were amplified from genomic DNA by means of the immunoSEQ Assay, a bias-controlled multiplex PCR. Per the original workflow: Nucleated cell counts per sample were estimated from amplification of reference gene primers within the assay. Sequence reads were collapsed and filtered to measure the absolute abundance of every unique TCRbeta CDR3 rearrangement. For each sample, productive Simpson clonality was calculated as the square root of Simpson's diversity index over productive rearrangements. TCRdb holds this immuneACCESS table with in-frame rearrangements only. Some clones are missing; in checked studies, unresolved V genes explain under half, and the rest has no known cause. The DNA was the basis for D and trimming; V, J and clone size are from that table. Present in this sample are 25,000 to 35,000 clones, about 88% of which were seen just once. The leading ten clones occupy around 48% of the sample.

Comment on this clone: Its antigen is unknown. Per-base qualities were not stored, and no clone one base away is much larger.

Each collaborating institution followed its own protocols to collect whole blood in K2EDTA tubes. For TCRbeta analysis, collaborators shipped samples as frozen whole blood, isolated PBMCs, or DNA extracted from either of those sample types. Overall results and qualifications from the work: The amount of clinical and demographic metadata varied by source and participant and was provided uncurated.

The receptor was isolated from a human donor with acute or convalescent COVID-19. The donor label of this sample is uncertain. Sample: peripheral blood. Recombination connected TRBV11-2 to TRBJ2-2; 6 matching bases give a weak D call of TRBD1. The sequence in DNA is TGTGCCAGCAGCACAACTACAGGGATGACCGGGGAGCTGTTTTTT. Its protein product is CASSTTTGMTGELFF.